These 31 T cell receptor beta chains were sequenced from one sample in a study of shared clonotypes between healthy human individuals. TCRdb's table, derived via immunoSEQ multiplex PCR, lists solely in-frame clones and lacks some. The data contain over a million clones, over 95% of them seen just once; the ten biggest clones take up over 1%. The specimen was naive CD4+ T cells sorted from blood. Regarding subset: CD45RA+ positively selected. The receptors were sampled from a young man in good health.

This chain joins TRBV18 and TRBJ2-2, with 9 bases identical to TRBD2. The germline V gene has CDR1 KGHSH and CDR2 LQKENI. Trimming at V came to 2 bases and at J to 2 bases, leaving 6 bases not matched to a gene. This CDR3 has 17 amino acids. The CDR3: CASSPLIAGANTGELFF. CDR3 nucleotides: TGTGCCAGCTCACCATTGATAGCGGGAGCCAACACCGGGGAGCTGTTTTTT.

Details on this clone: One junction end does not reproduce the germline sequence, and a read error may be involved. The chain is built from TRBV7-7 and TRBJ2-3, with 12 bases lining up with TRBD2. This CDR3 is built from 14 residues. The germline CDR1 and CDR2 sequences are SSHAT and FNYEAQ (reference sequence). This chain's CDR3 is CASSLTSGSGTQYF. The DNA of the CDR3 is TGTGCTAGCAGCTTGACTAGCGGGAGCGGTACGCAGTATTTT.

V and J are TRBV19 and TRBJ1-5, with unresolved D. The CDR3 loop spans 22 amino acids. V was trimmed by 4 bases and J by 3 bases, leaving 34 bases between them. The germline V gene encodes CDR1 LNHDA and CDR2 SQIVND (reference sequence). CDR3 protein: CASSKAPGGQPWGSTYNQPQHF. The CDR3 DNA sequence: TGTGCCAGTAGTAAGGCTCCCGGTGGCCAACCTTGGGGTAGTACATACAATCAGCCCCAGCATTTT.

The rearrangement joins TRBV10-2 to TRBJ1-2; 9 bases map to TRBD1. V shed 4 bases and J 1 base; nucleotides not matched to a gene: 13. The CDR3 length is 18 residues. CDR1 is WSHSY and CDR2 is SAAADI in the germline V gene. The CDR3 DNA follows: TGCGCCAGCAGTGTTCTTCCGGGACAGGGTTCAAGTAACTATGGCTACACCTTC. Its protein product is CASSVLPGQGSSNYGYTF.

This clone came up once. Other DNA sequences within the sample encode an identical CDR3. The chain uses TRBV5-1 and TRBJ1-5, with TRBD1 matching over 11 bases. This CDR3 is built from 15 residues. Germline V gives CDR1 SGHRS, CDR2 YFSETQ. Trimming removed 2 bases from V and 5 bases from J; junction bases left unmatched: 3. The CDR3 loop is CASSFGTGGDQPQHF. For the CDR3, the DNA is TGCGCCAGCAGCTTTGGGACAGGGGGGGATCAGCCCCAGCATTTT.

The CDR3 bases are TGTGCCAGCAGCTTACTACAGGGGGCTTTGCTGAACACTGAAGCTTTCTTT. This codes for CASSLLQGALLNTEAFF. This chain uses TRBV7-2 with TRBJ1-1, with 9 bases identical to TRBD1. CDR1 is SGHTA and CDR2 is FQGNSA in the germline V gene. Unmatched junction bases numbered 7, after V lost 2 bases and J lost 0 bases. This CDR3 is 17 amino acids long.

This clone was seen once. The J gene is TRBJ2-5, the V gene TRBV5-1; 12 nucleotides agree with TRBD2. This CDR3 spans 15 amino acids. The V gene end was trimmed by 4 bases and the J gene end by 1 base; junction bases not matched to a gene: 2. Germline loops: CDR1 SGHRS, CDR2 YFSETQ. CDR3 sequence reads: CASSQTSGSQETQYF. The CDR3 DNA follows: TGCGCCAGCAGCCAGACTAGCGGGAGCCAAGAGACCCAGTACTTC.

The chain joins TRBV27 to TRBJ2-5, with 8 bases fitting TRBD2. The CDR3 consists of 13 residues. Germline V gives CDR1 MNHEY, CDR2 SMNVEV (reference sequence). The junction had 5 bases not matched to a gene; V was cut back by 6 bases and J by 5 bases. CDR3 bases: TGTGCCAGCAGCAAGCGGGAGAGGGAGACCCAGTACTTC. Protein product: CASSKRERETQYF.

CDR3: CASSHRGSEGDTEAFF. CDR3 DNA sequence: TGCGCCAGCAGCCACCGGGGGAGTGAGGGGGACACTGAAGCTTTCTTT. The chain uses TRBV4-1 and TRBJ1-1; maybe TRBD1 (6 bases). Germline loops: CDR1 MGHRA, CDR2 YSYEKL. V gave up 3 bases and J gave up 3 bases, with 17 bases separating them. The CDR3 spans 16 residues.

This chain connects TRBV29-1 to TRBJ1-1; no reliable D call. This CDR3 comprises 12 residues. Per germline, CDR1 SQVTM and CDR2 ANQGSEA. V gave up 4 bases and J gave up 4 bases, with 10 bases separating them. CDR3 protein: CSVARVSTEAFF. The CDR3 DNA follows: TGCAGCGTTGCCCGGGTGTCCACTGAAGCTTTCTTT. Filled out from reference TRBV29-1 and TRBJ1-1, the complete variable domain reads SAVISQKPSRDICQRGTSLTIQCQVDSQVTMMFWYRQQPGQSLTLIATANQGSEATYESGFVIDKFPISRPNLTFSTLTVSNMSPEDSSIYLCSVARVSTEAFFGQGTRLTVV.

The gene calls are TRBV18 and TRBJ2-1, with TRBD2 matching over 8 bases. V lost 2 bases to trimming and J lost 6 bases; unmatched junction nucleotides: 6. This CDR3 has 15 amino acids. The germline V gene has CDR1 KGHSH and CDR2 LQKENI. The CDR3 loop reads CASSPGPAGVNEQFF. The CDR3 coding sequence is TGTGCCAGCTCACCAGGGCCAGCGGGAGTCAATGAGCAGTTCTTC.

This chain links TRBV12-5 with TRBJ1-5, with TRBD1 matching over 8 bases. The junction had 7 bases not matched to a gene; V was cut back by 7 bases and J by 2 bases. This CDR3 spans 15 amino acids. Germline V gene lookup returns CDR1 LGHNT and CDR2 FRNRAP. The CDR3 reads CASAWTGRGNQPQHF. The CDR3 DNA follows: TGTGCTAGTGCCTGGACAGGGCGAGGCAATCAGCCCCAGCATTTT.

This clone has a single count. The V and J genes are TRBV5-5 and TRBJ2-1; 14 bases are a match to TRBD2. Looked up from germline, CDR1 is SGHKS and CDR2 is YYEKEE (reference sequence). V lost 0 bases to trimming and J lost 7 bases; unmatched junction nucleotides: 6. There are 17 residues in the CDR3. In nucleotides, the CDR3 is TGTGCCAGCAGCTTGGCCCCCGGACTAGCGGGAGGTAATGAGCAGTTCTTC. It specifies CASSLAPGLAGGNEQFF.

This clone was recorded once. The V gene is TRBV5-5, the J gene TRBJ2-1; TRBD2 aligns across 10 bases. The CDR3 extends over 15 amino acids. Germline assignment: CDR1 SGHKS and CDR2 YYEKEE (reference sequence). V lost 0 bases, J lost 8 bases, and 5 bases stayed unmatched. The CDR3 reads CASSLALAGVDEQFF. The DNA for the CDR3 is TGTGCCAGCAGCTTGGCCCTAGCGGGAGTCGATGAGCAGTTCTTC.

V usage is TRBV7-9 and J usage is TRBJ1-2; D is ambiguous. Germline-derived CDR1 and CDR2 are SEHNR and FQNEAQ (reference sequence). This CDR3 is 15 amino acids long. V shed 4 bases and J shed 3 bases, with 15 bases lying between them. CDR3 loop: CASSSTRDAYYGYTF. CDR3 nucleotides: TGTGCCAGCAGCTCGACCCGGGATGCCTACTATGGCTACACCTTC.

The V and J genes are TRBV7-2 and TRBJ1-5; D call uncertain. V lost 6 bases to trimming and J lost 3 bases, with 12 bases between them. The germline V gene has CDR1 SGHTA and CDR2 FQGNSA. The CDR3 is made up of 14 amino acids. Here the CDR3 DNA reads TGTGCCAGCAGTCTAGTCCTTAACAATCAGCCCCAGCATTTT. It yields the protein CASSLVLNNQPQHF.

The chain employs TRBV5-4 and TRBJ2-3; no reliable D call. Germline CDR1 SGHNT, CDR2 YYREEE (reference sequence). This CDR3 region has 14 residues. V lost 4 bases and J lost 2, with 11 bases in between. DNA of the CDR3: TGTGCCAGCAGCCTCGGAATGATCACAGATACGCAGTATTTT. It encodes CASSLGMITDTQYF.

This sequence joins TRBV30 and TRBJ1-1; D is uncertain. The ends were cut back, 3 bases at V and 1 base at J, with 6 bases in the middle. The germline V gene has CDR1 GTSNPN and CDR2 SVGIG (reference sequence). The CDR3 extends over 12 amino acids. The CDR3 here is CAWRGPNTEAFF. In DNA, the CDR3 is TGTGCCTGGAGAGGGCCGAACACTGAAGCTTTCTTT.

In its sample, this clone was seen once. J is TRBJ2-1 and V is TRBV18, with a tentative D call TRBD2 (7 bases). V was cut by 3 bases and J by 1 base, with 19 bases left in between. Germline assignment: CDR1 KGHSH and CDR2 LQKENI. This CDR3 is built from 18 residues. The DNA of the CDR3 is TGTGCCAGCTCACCTCTACAACAAGGGGGGGGTTCCTACAATGAGCAGTTCTTC. This gives the protein CASSPLQQGGGSYNEQFF.

The chain couples TRBV10-1 to TRBJ2-1; 10 nucleotides align to TRBD1. The CDR3 is 16 amino acids. Germline V gene lookup returns CDR1 WNHNN and CDR2 SYGVQD (reference sequence). The ends lost 5 bases at V and 4 bases at J; junction bases unmatched: 8. The CDR3 sequence: CASSSVGQGSYNEQFF. DNA for the CDR3: TGCGCCAGCAGTTCCGTGGGACAGGGGTCATACAATGAGCAGTTCTTC.

This clone is a singleton in its sample. The V gene is TRBV2, the J gene TRBJ2-5; D perhaps matches TRBD1 (6 bases). The CDR3 extends over 13 amino acids. V was clipped by 6 bases and J by 5 bases, with 13 bases between them. Germline V CDR1 and CDR2: SNHLY, FYNNEI. The CDR3 loop reads CASRGQWGETQYF. The CDR3 DNA sequence: TGTGCCAGCAGGGGACAATGGGGGGAGACCCAGTACTTC.

The V and J genes are TRBV4-3 and TRBJ2-7, with D possibly matching TRBD2 (5 bases). The CDR3 has 14 amino acids. The germline V gene has CDR1 LGHNA and CDR2 YSLEER. Trimming pared 6 bases from V and 6 bases from J, leaving 18 bases between. The CDR3: CASRATWAGGEQYF. For the CDR3, the DNA is TGCGCCAGCAGGGCGACCTGGGCAGGAGGCGAGCAGTACTTC.

This sequence joins TRBV5-4 and TRBJ2-5, with TRBD2 matching over 11 bases. The CDR3 runs 16 residues. Unmatched junction bases numbered 11, after V lost 4 bases and J lost 6 bases. Germline V gives CDR1 SGHNT, CDR2 YYREEE (reference sequence). The CDR3 loop is CASSPKLAGVVKTQYF. Here the CDR3 DNA reads TGTGCCAGCAGCCCCAAACTAGCGGGAGTCGTCAAGACCCAGTACTTC.

Remarks on this clone: This sample also contains other DNA sequences that code for the same CDR3. The V and J genes are TRBV9 and TRBJ2-7; TRBD1 might be the D (6 bases). Germline-derived CDR1 and CDR2 are SGDLS and YYNGEE. V was trimmed by 0 bases and J by 1 base, leaving 8 bases between them. CDR3 length equals 14 residues. CDR3 residues: CASSVGTASYEQYF. The CDR3 nucleotides are TGTGCCAGCAGCGTAGGGACAGCGTCCTACGAGCAGTACTTC.

This clone was seen only a few times. The chain couples TRBV19 to TRBJ1-5, with 8 positions matching TRBD1. This CDR3 contains 14 residues. Germline V gene lookup returns CDR1 LNHDA and CDR2 SQIVND (reference sequence). V trimming: 2 bases; J trimming: 7 bases; junction bases outside the gene matches: 4. CDR3 nucleotides: TGTGCCAGTAGTATATACACAGGGGGACAGCCCCAGCATTTT. This gives the protein CASSIYTGGQPQHF.

V and J are TRBV19 and TRBJ1-2; TRBD1 might be the D (5 bases). The CDR3 is made up of 14 amino acids. Germline lookup yields CDR1 LNHDA and CDR2 SQIVND (reference sequence). The V and J ends lost 3 bases and 7 bases respectively, with 15 bases between them. CDR3 sequence: CASSIQGYSAGYTF. In nucleotides, the CDR3 is TGTGCCAGTAGTATCCAGGGTTACAGCGCTGGCTACACCTTC.

The chain uses TRBV2 and TRBJ2-2, with 12 positions matching TRBD2. Germline V lookup: CDR1 SNHLY, CDR2 FYNNEI. The CDR3 is 18 amino acids. After removal of 4 bases from V and 3 bases from J, the junction contained 9 bases not matched to a gene. CDR3 amino acids: CASSVGTSGPRHTGELFF. CDR3 nucleotide sequence: TGTGCCAGCAGTGTGGGGACTAGCGGGCCCCGCCACACCGGGGAGCTGTTTTTT.

The rearrangement links TRBV29-1 to TRBJ2-2; perhaps TRBD1 as D (5 bases). Germline V lookup: CDR1 SQVTM, CDR2 ANQGSEA. The V end was cut by 2 bases, the J end by 0 bases, with 16 bases between. The CDR3 has 17 residues. The CDR3: CSVESGNWGTNTGELFF. The CDR3 DNA follows: TGCAGCGTTGAATCGGGTAATTGGGGCACGAACACCGGGGAGCTGTTTTTT.

V is TRBV10-1 and J is TRBJ2-7, with D possibly TRBD2 on 5 matching bases. The CDR3 sequence is 16 residues long. CDR1 and CDR2 (germline): WNHNN, SYGVQD (reference sequence). V lost 4 bases to trimming and J lost 3 bases, with 19 bases between them. CDR3 protein: CASSATQAPAGYEQYF. Here the CDR3 DNA reads TGCGCCAGCAGTGCCACGCAGGCGCCGGCGGGCTACGAGCAGTACTTC.

Notes on this clone: Other DNA sequences in this specimen translate into the identical CDR3. The gene calls are TRBV27 and TRBJ1-5; no reliable D call. CDR1 and CDR2 from the germline V gene are MNHEY and SMNVEV (reference sequence). This CDR3 has 14 amino acids. The germline V and J ends were trimmed by 5 bases and 0 bases, with 8 bases remaining between them. CDR3 sequence: CASSIRDSNQPQHF. CDR3 nucleotides: TGTGCCAGCAGTATCCGGGATAGCAATCAGCCCCAGCATTTT.

The chain employs TRBV19 and TRBJ1-1, with D uncertain. Germline CDR1 is LNHDA and CDR2 is SQIVND (reference sequence). The CDR3 loop spans 13 amino acids. V lost 8 bases, J lost 4 bases, and 14 bases lay in between. For the CDR3, the DNA is TGTGCCAGTGTCGAGAATTGGGGCACTGAAGCTTTCTTT. As protein: CASVENWGTEAFF.